This T cell receptor beta chain was captured by sequencing in a study of cytomegalovirus exposure and HLA in healthy donors. Findings of the study overall: A few CMV-associated chains were confirmed in vitro to be specific for CMV antigens. Reports indicated that the classifier achieved high specificity and sensitivity in diagnosing cytomegalovirus status.

This clone was recorded only once. What it binds is unknown. 60 Vbeta and 13 Jbeta primers were used in PCR. The protocol was immunoSEQ multiplex PCR, while the TCRdb copy is restricted to in-frame clones and leaves out a portion. This table holds approximately 130,000 clones, more than 80% found once. Trimming took 3 bases from V and 4 from J, leaving 16 bases between them. This CDR3 comprises 16 residues. The V gene's germline CDR1 is MNHNS and CDR2 SASEGT. The V and J genes are TRBV6-1 and TRBJ1-5; D may be TRBD1 (6 bases). Sequencing was performed on PBMCs. This TCR was recovered from a woman in her twenties or thirties in good health and CMV-seropositive. CDR3 sequence reads: CASSDNLGTLNQPQHF. The CDR3 DNA follows: TGTGCCAGCAGTGATAATTTGGGGACACTTAATCAGCCCCAGCATTTT.